A selection of T cell receptor beta chains follows, all from one sample in a study of technical replicates of blood from a handful of donors. Clones were sequenced by immunoSEQ multiplex PCR, and TCRdb holds only the in-frame ones, with some missing. The sample gives approximately 100,000 clones, roughly 95% of which show up once; over 0.2% is in the top ten. The sequenced material came from T cells isolated from PBMCs. The source is a human donor in good health. Each CDR3 is given with its conserved first and last residue.

J: TRBJ1-3; V: TRBV10-3; CDR3: CAIRRGYFSSSGNTIYF
J: TRBJ2-7; V: TRBV6-1; CDR3: CASSISDRSSYEQYF
J: TRBJ1-1; V: TRBV27; CDR3: CASSLGVGAEAFF
J: TRBJ1-2; V: TRBV19; CDR3: CASNPPGQEYGYTF
J: TRBJ2-1; V: TRBV4-1; CDR3: CASRARAGTGTNNEQFF
J: TRBJ1-3; V: TRBV6-6; CDR3: CASRGQGSDSGNTIYF
J: TRBJ2-3; V: TRBV28; CDR3: CASSSPGQMDTQYF
J: TRBJ2-1; V: TRBV14; CDR3: CASSRAGDEQFF
J: TRBJ2-1; V: TRBV6-5; CDR3: CASRFRDRGYNEQFF
J: TRBJ2-1; V: TRBV15; CDR3: CATSRTSGYQFF
J: TRBJ2-7; V: TRBV29-1; CDR3: CSVVEIDYEQYF
J: TRBJ2-6; V: TRBV2; CDR3: CASRAGSSGANVLTF
J: TRBJ1-1; V: TRBV4-1; CDR3: CASSLGGGRVEAFF
J: TRBJ1-1; V: TRBV28; CDR3: CASSSDRARAFF
J: TRBJ1-5; V: TRBV27; CDR3: CASSLRGPWGDQPQHF
J: TRBJ2-2; V: TRBV7-9; CDR3: CASSPGFNTGELFF
J: TRBJ1-1; V: TRBV7-6; CDR3: CASSPLAEAFF
J: TRBJ2-7; V: TRBV6-6; CDR3: CASSYLPGGPDEQYF
J: TRBJ1-5; V: TRBV25-1; CDR3: CASSDVAGGFQPQHF
J: TRBJ2-6; V: TRBV25-1; CDR3: CASSDPGQVLSGANVLTF
J: TRBJ2-3; V: TRBV5-1; CDR3: CASSTEGDSTDTQYF
J: TRBJ2-3; V: TRBV6-6; CDR3: CASSYSGTQYF
J: TRBJ2-1; V: TRBV30; CDR3: CAWSVQGFEQFF
J: TRBJ2-6; V: TRBV5-1; CDR3: CASSFGTGNVLTF
J: TRBJ2-1; V: TRBV27; CDR3: CASSFLASGGEQFF
J: TRBJ1-5; V: TRBV7-8; CDR3: CASSLHPDTYSNQPQHF
J: TRBJ2-7; V: TRBV19; CDR3: CASSFTGEASYEQYF
J: TRBJ2-4; V: TRBV15; CDR3: CATSRPGLASSKNIQYF
J: TRBJ1-2; V: TRBV18; CDR3: CASSPQTGNDYGYTF
J: TRBJ2-4; V: TRBV25-1; CDR3: CASSYAGKKGKNIQYF
J: TRBJ2-7; V: TRBV19; CDR3: CASSIAPAGYHEQYF
J: TRBJ1-2; V: TRBV6-5; CDR3: CASSYSPFIEGYTF
J: TRBJ2-6; V: TRBV28; CDR3: CASSLSGTGANVLTF
J: TRBJ2-1; V: TRBV28; CDR3: CASSSAGTRYNEQFF
J: TRBJ2-1; V: TRBV2; CDR3: CASSGLAGGYNEQFF
J: TRBJ2-7; V: TRBV5-1; CDR3: CASSLVGRGSEYEQYF
J: TRBJ2-5; V: TRBV5-1; CDR3: CASSLASYPGETQYF
J: TRBJ1-5; V: TRBV30; CDR3: CAWSQGADQPQHF
J: TRBJ1-5; V: TRBV9; CDR3: CASSEGGNSNQPQHF
J: TRBJ1-5; V: TRBV7-5; CDR3: CVLDRTNQPQHF
J: TRBJ1-2; V: TRBV7-8; CDR3: CASSLSRDRVGYTF
J: TRBJ1-2; V: TRBV27; CDR3: CASSEDRVYGYTF
J: TRBJ2-5; V: TRBV14; CDR3: CASSQEGSGVGETQYF
J: TRBJ1-5; V: TRBV9; CDR3: CASSPSALNNQPQHF
J: TRBJ2-2; V: TRBV6-1; CDR3: CASSEIGGNTGELFF
J: TRBJ2-7; V: TRBV6-5; CDR3: CASSYSHYEQYF
J: TRBJ1-1; V: TRBV5-1; CDR3: CASSYVSGGNTEAFF
J: TRBJ2-1; V: TRBV19; CDR3: CASSIEHRNYNEQFF
J: TRBJ1-2; V: TRBV19; CDR3: CASSPQRDTSGVNYGYTF
J: TRBJ1-3; V: TRBV10-3; CDR3: CAISEPGSTGNTIYF
J: TRBJ2-7; V: TRBV5-1; CDR3: CASSPLAGTANYEQYF
J: TRBJ2-2; V: TRBV2; CDR3: CASGRDRNTGELFF
J: TRBJ2-7; V: TRBV5-4; CDR3: CASSLAGGEQYF
J: TRBJ2-7; V: TRBV5-1; CDR3: CASSFTRQRLAGPYEQYF
J: TRBJ2-7; V: TRBV6-1; CDR3: CASTQWGDYEQYF
J: TRBJ1-2; V: TRBV5-1; CDR3: CASSLDSPYGYTF
J: TRBJ1-2; V: TRBV5-1; CDR3: CASSLEPQGNYGYTF
J: TRBJ2-2; V: TRBV4-2; CDR3: CASSLLAGELFF
J: TRBJ2-1; V: TRBV14; CDR3: CASSPSRQGRGLYNEQFF
J: TRBJ2-7; V: TRBV27; CDR3: CASSLRGQGYEQYF